This is a list of T cell receptor beta chains from one sample in a study of CD8+CD57+ T cells in acquired aplastic anemia. A single record per CDR3 protein comes from TCRdb applying MiXCR to the reads. The data hold about 100,000 distinct CDR3 sequences, with around 50% observed a single time. The sequenced material came from sorted CD4+, CD8+, or CD8+CD57+ T cells (not recorded which) from PBMCs. All receptors derive from a human donor in good health, serving as a control. Both conserved end residues are part of each CDR3. The D gene is left open where the match is weak. A clone size is listed for some rows: how often the clone was seen (once, few, many), or a class if it is expanded.

V gene: TRBV6-5
clone size: -
D gene: TRBD1
J gene: TRBJ2-7
CDR3 protein: CASSYRDRSYEQYF
CDR3 DNA: TGTGCCAGCAGTTACAGGGACAGGTCCTACGAGCAGTACTTC

V gene: TRBV11-2
clone size: once
D gene: TRBD2
J gene: TRBJ2-1
CDR3 protein: CASSFELAGAPSYNEQFF
CDR3 DNA: TGTGCCAGCAGCTTTGAACTAGCGGGGGCTCCCTCTTACAATGAGCAGTTCTTC

V gene: TRBV2
clone size: -
D gene: -
J gene: TRBJ1-2
CDR3 protein: CASSAQTQVYGYTF
CDR3 DNA: TGTGCCAGCAGTGCACAGACCCAAGTCTATGGCTACACCTTC

V gene: TRBV11-2
clone size: -
D gene: TRBD1
J gene: TRBJ2-2
CDR3 protein: CASSPRTGGNTGELFF
CDR3 DNA: TGTGCCAGCAGCCCGCGGACAGGGGGGAACACCGGGGAGCTGTTTTTT

V gene: TRBV24-1
clone size: -
D gene: -
J gene: TRBJ1-1
CDR3 protein: CATSDPRGPNTEAFF
CDR3 DNA: TGTGCCACCAGTGACCCCAGGGGACCGAACACTGAAGCTTTCTTT

V gene: TRBV2
clone size: -
D gene: -
J gene: TRBJ2-7
CDR3 protein: CASSDGETGPYEQYF
CDR3 DNA: TGTGCCAGCAGTGATGGGGAAACAGGGCCTTACGAGCAGTACTTC

V gene: TRBV11-1
clone size: many
D gene: -
J gene: TRBJ2-5
CDR3 protein: CASSLWGSQETQYF
CDR3 DNA: TGTGCCAGCAGCTTATGGGGCAGCCAAGAGACCCAGTACTTC

V gene: TRBV27
clone size: -
D gene: TRBD1
J gene: TRBJ2-7
CDR3 protein: CASCSQGDEQYF
CDR3 DNA: TGTGCCAGCTGCTCGCAGGGGGACGAGCAGTACTTC

V gene: TRBV11-2
clone size: -
D gene: TRBD1
J gene: TRBJ2-5
CDR3 protein: CAGSSGPARTGGETQYF
CDR3 DNA: TGCGCCGGCAGCTCAGGCCCTGCAAGAACAGGGGGGGAGACCCAGTACTTC

V gene: TRBV7-9
clone size: once
D gene: TRBD2
J gene: TRBJ2-7
CDR3 protein: CASSLGDYERYF
CDR3 DNA: TGTGCCAGCAGCTTGGGGGACTACGAGCGGTACTTC